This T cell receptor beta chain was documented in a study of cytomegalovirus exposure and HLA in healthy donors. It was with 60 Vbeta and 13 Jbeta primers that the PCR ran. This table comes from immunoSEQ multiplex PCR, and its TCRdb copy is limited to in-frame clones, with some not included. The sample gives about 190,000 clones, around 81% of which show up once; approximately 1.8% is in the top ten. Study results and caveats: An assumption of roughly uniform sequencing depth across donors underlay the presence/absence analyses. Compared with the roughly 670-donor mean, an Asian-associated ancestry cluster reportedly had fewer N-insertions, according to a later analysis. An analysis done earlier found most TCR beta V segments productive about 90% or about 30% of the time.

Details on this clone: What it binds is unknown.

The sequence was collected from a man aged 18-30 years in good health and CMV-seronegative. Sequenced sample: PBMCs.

The CDR3 coding sequence is TGTGCCAGCAGCGTAGCTGGGTCAGCGGCTAGCACAGATACGCAGTATTTT. Protein sequence: CASSVAGSAASTDTQYF. This chain connects TRBV9 to TRBJ2-3; D is possibly TRBD2 (5 bases). The germline gives CDR1 SGDLS, CDR2 YYNGEE. The CDR3 is 17 amino acids. V was pared by 0 bases and J by 0 bases, with 14 bases between.